This TCR beta chain was identified during a study of blood T cell repertoires in COVID-19. Study summary: The United States, Italy and Spain were the sources of the acute and convalescent COVID-19 samples. Sources were T cells, B-cell-depleted T cells, or PBMCs; the material itself was cDNA or gDNA.

Living in 20 to 30 US areas, the participants were between roughly 18 and 89 years of age. V lost 6 bases to trimming and J lost 11 bases, with 11 bases between them. The V gene's germline CDR1 is MDHEN and CDR2 SYDVKM. The CDR3 is 12 amino acids. Original handling: Amplification of reference gene primers provided the estimated nucleated cell counts. Profiled with immunoSEQ multiplex PCR; TCRdb holds only in-frame clones, not every one. From that table come the V and J calls and clone size; the DNA was used to work out D and trimming. The sample has a few hundred thousand clones, about 90% seen once; the top ten hold less than 3.5%.

The material sequenced was PBMCs or T cells enriched from blood (not recorded which). The chain uses TRBV28 and TRBJ1-6; D is uncertain. The receptor's source is a woman aged 45-59 years who had been exposed to COVID-19. CDR3 region: CASSPPGTPLHF. The DNA of the CDR3 is TGTGCCAGCAGCCCACCGGGGACACCCCTCCACTTT.